This paragraph reports one T cell receptor beta chain. The specificity of this receptor is unknown. The record has no base qualities; no much larger clone is one base away. This record comes from a study of shared clonotypes between healthy human individuals (dated by TCRdb to the early 2020s). As for the study more broadly: The cohort included a few men and two women between 18 and 49 years of age. Leukapheresis yielded between about 0.94 and 8.9 billion PBMCs per donor. For each donor, three plates each were used for CD4 naive and CD4 memory, two plates were used for CD8 naive, and one plate was used for CD8 memory. To increase sequencing depth and limit assay-specific biases, different laboratories used diverse techniques to prepare libraries and sequence TCR repertoires. To estimate repertoire size and how much clonotypes are shared between individuals, the study performed deep sequencing of blood TCR repertoires from 4 to 6 healthy adults.

The donors were healthy, HIV-negative adults with no recently reported acute infections or vaccinations. All donors were Caucasian adults living in Nashville, Tennessee, USA. CD4+ T cells were enriched through magnetic negative selection, after which naive cells were positively selected on CD45RA and the remaining negative fraction served as the memory subset. Blood was collected by leukapheresis, and PBMCs were isolated by Ficoll-Histopaque density gradient centrifugation and then cryopreserved in liquid nitrogen vapor phase. Analytical flow cytometry was used to check the purity and quantity of every magnetically sorted T cell population. Genomic DNA was isolated from every sorted fraction and measured by UV absorbance on a Nanodrop 2000c. Using the deep immunoSEQ assay, TCR CDR3 regions were amplified from genomic DNA by multiplex PCR. Genomic DNA extracted from each cell subset was distributed evenly over all wells of several immunoSEQ 96-well plates, and each plate served as one replicate. For sorted subsets, about 220 ng of genomic DNA, equivalent to 25,000 to 35,000 T cell genomes, went into each replicate PCR. Purified libraries were measured with a Qubit 3.0 fluorometer, size-checked on a Bioanalyzer 2100, and measured again with the KAPA Library Quantification kit. Every immunoSEQ 96-well plate was sequenced on a dedicated single-read 150-cycle Illumina NextSeq 550 flow cell. Per the authors' processing: Because the immunoSEQ output held only junctional sequences and lacked quality scores, the filtering could not match the filtering applied to full-length reads. To assign V/J genes and CDR3, sequences were annotated against IMGT germline references using PyIR, a Python wrapper for IgBLAST v1.9. Reads were removed for weak V/J assignments (E-value above 1e-6), missing CDR3, stop codons, out-of-frame junctions, or ambiguous translated residues. V3J clonotypes were defined by identical inferred V gene, J gene, and CDR3 amino acid sequence. Percentage overlap between repertoires was computed as shared unique clonotypes divided by the size of the smaller repertoire. Repertoire richness was assessed with RTK rarefaction, the Chao1 estimator, and Recon v2.1 estimates of unobserved clonotypes. For all TCRbeta clonotypes obtained by the gDNA method from several donors, generation probabilities were computed with OLGA. TCRdb provides this immuneACCESS table in a form limited to in-frame rearrangements. Some clones are lacking; in checked studies, under half of them reflect an unresolved V gene, and why the rest are absent is not known. V and J calls and clone size are those listed in that table; D and trimming were worked out from the DNA. The sample table records approximately 1.5 million clones; 95% to 99% of these occur just once. Roughly 0.45% of the sample belongs to the ten largest clones.

From a lookup of the germline V gene (reference sequence), CDR1 and CDR2 are MNHEY and SMNVEV. The CDR3, cysteine through phenylalanine, is 19 amino acids long. The only DNA kept is the CDR3, 57 bases in frame from the first base. V loses 3 bases at its end and J loses 0 bases; junction bases beyond the gene matches: 12. Here is what the overall study found, with its caveats: Naive subsets generally had larger estimated clonotype richness than memory subsets did. Based on pairwise subsampling, the degree of clonotype sharing among donors was expected to be affected by sequencing depth. The small number of donors limited the genetic and exposure-history diversity represented. Approximately 5% of naive CD4, roughly 3.5% of naive CD8, approximately 2% of memory CD4, and over 0.35% of memory CD8 clonotypes were shared across several donors. Incomplete sequencing was indicated by rarefaction of sorted-subset datasets, despite the large sequencing depth. Sampling was limited to blood, and TCR repertoires in tissue likely differ from TCR repertoires in blood. Clonotypes shared by all four sorted-subset donors showed higher generation probabilities than non-shared clonotypes.

This receptor chain uses TRBV27 and TRBJ2-4, and 9 bases in between align with TRBD2. This receptor was obtained from a young man in good health. Sequencing was done on a sample of naive CD4+ T cells sorted from blood. The cell subset or site label for this specimen denotes: CD45RA+ positively selected. The CDR3 region has the sequence CASSFTGQLAGQAKNIQYF. In nucleotides, the sequence is TGTGCCAGCAGTTTTACAGGGCAACTAGCGGGCCAAGCCAAAAACATTCAGTACTTC.